The 15 T cell receptor beta chains listed next were all sequenced from one sample in a study of T cells expressing NK-cell markers. Each CDR3 protein gets one entry in TCRdb, which reprocessed the 5' RACE reads and gives no DNA. The sample table includes about 260,000 distinct CDR3 sequences. The source material was blood T cells: a sorted CD56 or NKG2C T cell subset, CD4+ or CD8+ T cells, or bulk PBMC T cells (not recorded which). The receptor set was obtained from a man younger than 35 in good health.

This rearrangement joins TRBV6-5 to TRBJ1-2. The germline gives CDR1 MNHEY, CDR2 SVGAGI. The CDR3 has 12 residues. The CDR3 region is CASSYQGRGYTF.

The V and J genes are TRBV7-2 and TRBJ1-5. From germline, CDR1 is SGHTA and CDR2 FQGNSA. CDR3 length: 13 residues. The CDR3 loop reads CASSVAQDQPQHF.

The genes are TRBV7-3 and TRBJ2-1; TCRdb names TRBD2, which stays unverified in the absence of DNA. The germline V gene encodes CDR1 SGHTA and CDR2 FQGTGA. This CDR3 has 15 residues. The CDR3 protein is CASSYTSGSNNEQFF.

The rearrangement uses TRBV12-3 or TRBV12-4 and TRBJ2-7. This CDR3 spans 11 amino acids. The CDR3 here is CASSLFWEQYF.

The chain has TRBV5-4 and TRBJ2-7; the D gene TCRdb calls, TRBD2, cannot be checked with no DNA. This CDR3 spans 15 amino acids. Germline lookup yields CDR1 SGHNT and CDR2 YYREEE (reference sequence). CDR3: CASSSRTSGSYEQYF.

This chain joins TRBV20-1 and TRBJ2-3; no DNA is available, so the TRBD2 call from TCRdb remains unchecked. The CDR3 has 15 residues. Germline values: CDR1 DFQATT, CDR2 SNEGSKA (reference sequence). Here the CDR3 reads CSARDSSLGADTQYF.

CDR3 loop: CASSAGLPNEQFF. J is TRBJ2-1 and V is TRBV5-1; TCRdb outputs TRBD2, but without DNA this stays unchecked. The CDR3 runs to 13 residues. Germline V gene data show CDR1 as SGHRS and CDR2 as YFSETQ.

The chain joins TRBV6-2 or TRBV6-3 to TRBJ2-5. This CDR3 comprises 12 residues. Germline V CDR1 and CDR2: MNHEY, SVGEGT. CDR3 region: CASSNPQETQYF.

The gene calls are TRBV20-1 and TRBJ2-4. The CDR3 spans 15 residues. Germline CDR1 is DFQATT and CDR2 is SNEGSKA (reference sequence). CDR3 in amino acids: CSARDPGNFKNIQYF.

V usage is TRBV12-3 or TRBV12-4 and J usage is TRBJ2-1; the D call of TRBD2 rests on TCRdb alone, since no DNA is present to check it. The CDR3 length is 15 residues. This chain's CDR3 is CASSQQGGTYNEQFF.

V is TRBV20-1 and J is TRBJ2-1; TCRdb's D call, TRBD2, is unchecked because there is no DNA. Germline V gives CDR1 DFQATT, CDR2 SNEGSKA (reference sequence). CDR3 length equals 14 residues. CDR3 region: CSARLAGLVNEQFF.

J is TRBJ2-2 and V is TRBV29-1; the D call from TCRdb, TRBD2, cannot be confirmed without DNA. The CDR3 runs to 12 residues. CDR1 is SQVTM, CDR2 ANQGSEA, per germline. The CDR3 here is CSAGGRSGELFF.

V is TRBV18 and J is TRBJ2-3; TCRdb's D call, TRBD2, is unchecked because there is no DNA. Looked up from germline, CDR1 is KGHSH and CDR2 is LQKENI. The CDR3 length is 18 residues. This CDR3 reads CASSPYPTSGRAADTQYF.

V usage is TRBV12-3 or TRBV12-4 and J usage is TRBJ1-6. This CDR3 is built from 13 residues. CDR3 amino acids: CASSLARDSPLHF.

The genes are TRBV20-1 and TRBJ2-7; TCRdb indicates TRBD1, and absent DNA this call remains unverified. CDR1 is DFQATT and CDR2 is SNEGSKA in the germline V gene (reference sequence). The CDR3 totals 13 residues. CDR3 loop: CSAPGVSYYEQYF.